There are a few counts of the clone carrying this T cell receptor beta chain. Its antigen is unknown. The germline V gene has CDR1 LNHDA and CDR2 SQIVND (reference sequence). Trimming removed 3 bases from V and 3 bases from J; junction bases left unmatched: 4. The CDR3 spans 16 residues. Preparation of the TCRbeta library involved a method that used unique molecular identifiers. Each CDR3 protein is one row after TCRdb ran MiXCR on the PCR reads. The sample records 700,000 or so distinct CDR3 sequences, around 12% being singletons. This record belongs to a study of T-cell reconstitution after alpha-beta-depleted transplantation in children. Findings of the study overall: Most T-cell counts and diversity one year after the transplant came from T cells that were newly produced.

The receptor was derived from a girl between 2 and 10 years old with congenital amegakaryocytic thrombocytopenia, due to receive a stem cell transplant. The chain joins TRBV19 to TRBJ2-2; 10 bases are shared with TRBD2. The specimen was PBMCs, collected before TCRalphabeta/CD19-depleted stem cell transplant. The CDR3 DNA reads TGTGCCAGTAGTATGCTTAGCGGGAGGTACACCGGGGAGCTGTTTTTT. Translation: CASSMLSGRYTGELFF. Full variable domain (rest looked up from reference TRBV19 and TRBJ2-2): DGGITQSPKYLFRKEGQNVTLSCEQNLNHDAMYWYRQDPGQGLRLIYYSQIVNDFQKGDIAEGYSVSREKKESFPLTVTSAQKNPTAFYLCASSMLSGRYTGELFFGEGSRLTVL.